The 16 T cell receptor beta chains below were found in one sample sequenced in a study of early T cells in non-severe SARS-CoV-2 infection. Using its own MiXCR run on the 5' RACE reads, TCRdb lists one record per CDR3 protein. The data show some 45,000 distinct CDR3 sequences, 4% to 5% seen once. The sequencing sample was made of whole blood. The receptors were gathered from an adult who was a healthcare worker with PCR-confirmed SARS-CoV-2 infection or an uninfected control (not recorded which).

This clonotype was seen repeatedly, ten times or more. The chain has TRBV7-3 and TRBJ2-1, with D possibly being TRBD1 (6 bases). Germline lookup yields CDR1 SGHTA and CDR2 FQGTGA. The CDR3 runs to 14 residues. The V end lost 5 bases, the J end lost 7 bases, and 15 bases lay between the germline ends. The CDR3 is CASSPKTGLNEQFF. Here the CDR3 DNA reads TGTGCCAGCAGCCCAAAGACAGGTTTAAATGAGCAGTTCTTC.

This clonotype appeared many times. In DNA, the CDR3 is TGTGCCAGCAGCTCAGGGGCCATCAATCAGCCCCAGCATTTT. It codes for CASSSGAINQPQHF. The rearrangement links TRBV7-2 to TRBJ1-5, with a possible D match to TRBD1 (6 bases). This CDR3 spans 14 amino acids. CDR1 SGHTA and CDR2 FQGNSA come from the germline V gene. V was trimmed by 4 bases and J by 3 bases, leaving 10 bases between them.

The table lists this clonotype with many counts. The CDR3 DNA follows: TGTGCCAGCAGCCGACGGACGGCCAGCTCCTACGAGCAGTACTTC. Residues: CASSRRTASSYEQYF. The chain links TRBV6-5 to TRBJ2-7; D ambiguous. Germline V gives CDR1 MNHEY, CDR2 SVGAGI. This CDR3 is 15 amino acids long. V shed 6 bases and J shed 0 bases, with 15 bases lying between them.

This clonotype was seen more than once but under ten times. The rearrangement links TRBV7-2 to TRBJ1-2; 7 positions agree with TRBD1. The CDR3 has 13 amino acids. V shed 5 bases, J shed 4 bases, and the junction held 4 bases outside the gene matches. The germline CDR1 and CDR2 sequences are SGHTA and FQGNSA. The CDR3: CASSRGQFYGYTF. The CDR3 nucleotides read TGTGCCAGCAGCCGGGGACAGTTCTATGGCTACACCTTC. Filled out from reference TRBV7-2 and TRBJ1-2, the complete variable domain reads GAGVSQSPSNKVTEKGKDVELRCDPISGHTALYWYRQSLGQGLEFLIYFQGNSAPDKSGLPSDRFSAERTGGSVSTLTIQRTQQEDSAVYLCASSRGQFYGYTFGSGTRLTVV.

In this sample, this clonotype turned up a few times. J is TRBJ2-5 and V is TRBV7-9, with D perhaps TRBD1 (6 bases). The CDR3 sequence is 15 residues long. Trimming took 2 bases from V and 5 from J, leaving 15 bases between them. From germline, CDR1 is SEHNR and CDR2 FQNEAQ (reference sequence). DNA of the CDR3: TGTGCCAGCAGCTTAAGTGCGACAGGTAGTGAGACCCAGTACTTC. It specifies CASSLSATGSETQYF.

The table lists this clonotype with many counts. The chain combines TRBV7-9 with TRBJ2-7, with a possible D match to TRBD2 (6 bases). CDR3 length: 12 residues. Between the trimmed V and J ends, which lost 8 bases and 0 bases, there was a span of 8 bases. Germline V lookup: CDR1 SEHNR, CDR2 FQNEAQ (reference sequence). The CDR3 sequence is CASASVSYEQYF. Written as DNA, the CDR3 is TGTGCCAGCGCTAGCGTCTCCTACGAGCAGTACTTC. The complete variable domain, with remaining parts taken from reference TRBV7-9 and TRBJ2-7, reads DTGVSQNPRHKITKRGQNVTFRCDPISEHNRLYWYRQTLGQGPEFLTYFQNEAQLEKSRLLSDRFSAERPKGSFSTLEIQRTEQGDSAMYLCASASVSYEQYFGPGTRLTVT.

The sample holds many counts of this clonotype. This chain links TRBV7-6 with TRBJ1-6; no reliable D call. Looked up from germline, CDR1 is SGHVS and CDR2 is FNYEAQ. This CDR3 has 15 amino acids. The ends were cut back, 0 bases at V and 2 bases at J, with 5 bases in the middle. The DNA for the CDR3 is TGTGCCAGCAGCTTAGCCGGAACCTATAATTCACCCCTCCACTTT. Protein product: CASSLAGTYNSPLHF.

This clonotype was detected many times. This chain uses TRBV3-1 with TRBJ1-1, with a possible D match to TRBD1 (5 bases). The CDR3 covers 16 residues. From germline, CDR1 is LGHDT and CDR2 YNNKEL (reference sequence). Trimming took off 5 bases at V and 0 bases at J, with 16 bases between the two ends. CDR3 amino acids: CASSYDQGGLNTEAFF. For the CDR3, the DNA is TGTGCCAGCAGCTACGACCAGGGAGGCCTGAACACTGAAGCTTTCTTT.

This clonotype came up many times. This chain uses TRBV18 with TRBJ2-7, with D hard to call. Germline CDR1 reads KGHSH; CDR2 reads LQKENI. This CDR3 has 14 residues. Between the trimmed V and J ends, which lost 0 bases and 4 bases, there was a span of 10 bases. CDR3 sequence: CASSPPGLGYEQYF. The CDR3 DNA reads TGTGCCAGCTCACCACCCGGTCTGGGTTACGAGCAGTACTTC.

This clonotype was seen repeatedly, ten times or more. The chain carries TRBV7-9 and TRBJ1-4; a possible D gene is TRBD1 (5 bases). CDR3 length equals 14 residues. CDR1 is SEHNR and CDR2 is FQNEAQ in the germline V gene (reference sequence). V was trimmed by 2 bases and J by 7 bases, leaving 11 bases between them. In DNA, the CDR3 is TGTGCCAGCAGCTTAAACAGAAGGGGTGAAAAACTGTTTTTT. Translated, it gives CASSLNRRGEKLFF.

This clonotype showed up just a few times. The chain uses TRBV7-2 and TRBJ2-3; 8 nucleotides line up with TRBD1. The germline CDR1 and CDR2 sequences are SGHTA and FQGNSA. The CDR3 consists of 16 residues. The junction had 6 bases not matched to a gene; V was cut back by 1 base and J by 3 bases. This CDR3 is CASSLGAGGETDTQYF. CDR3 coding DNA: TGTGCCAGCAGCTTAGGTGCAGGGGGCGAGACAGATACGCAGTATTTT.

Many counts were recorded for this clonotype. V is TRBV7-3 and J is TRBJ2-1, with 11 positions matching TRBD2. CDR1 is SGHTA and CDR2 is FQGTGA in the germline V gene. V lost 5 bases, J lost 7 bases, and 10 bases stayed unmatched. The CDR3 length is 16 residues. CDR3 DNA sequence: TGTGCCAGCAGCCCCGGAACTAGCGGGAGAGGGAATGAGCAGTTCTTC. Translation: CASSPGTSGRGNEQFF.

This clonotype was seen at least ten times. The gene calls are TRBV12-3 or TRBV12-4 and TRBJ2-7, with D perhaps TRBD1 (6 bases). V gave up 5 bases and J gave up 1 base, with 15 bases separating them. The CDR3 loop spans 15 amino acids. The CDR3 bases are TGTGCCAGCAGTACACAGGGCGGTTTATCCTACGAGCAGTACTTC. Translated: CASSTQGGLSYEQYF.

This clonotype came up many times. The CDR3 bases are TGTGCCAGCAGCTTTCGTGGCGGGGAGCTGTTTTTT. Amino acid sequence: CASSFRGGELFF. The chain combines TRBV7-3 with TRBJ2-2; D ambiguous. The V end was cut by 3 bases, the J end by 7 bases, with 6 bases between. Per germline, CDR1 SGHTA and CDR2 FQGTGA. The CDR3 has 12 residues.

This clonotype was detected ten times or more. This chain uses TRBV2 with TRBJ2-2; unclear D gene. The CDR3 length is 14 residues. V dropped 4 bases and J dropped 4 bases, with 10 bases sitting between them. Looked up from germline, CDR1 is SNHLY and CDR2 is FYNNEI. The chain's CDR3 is CASSGRRSTGELFF. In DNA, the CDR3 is TGTGCCAGCAGTGGAAGACGGAGCACCGGGGAGCTGTTTTTT.

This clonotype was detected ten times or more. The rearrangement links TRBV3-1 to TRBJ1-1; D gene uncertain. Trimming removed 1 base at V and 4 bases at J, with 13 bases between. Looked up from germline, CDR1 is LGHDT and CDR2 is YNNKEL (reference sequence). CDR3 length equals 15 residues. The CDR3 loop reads CASSQGRAFGTEAFF. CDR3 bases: TGTGCCAGCAGCCAAGGACGGGCATTTGGCACTGAAGCTTTCTTT.